The source of this TCR beta chain is a study of T cells after yellow fever vaccination. UMIs and a universal primer site were added when TCR cDNA was made by 5'RACE template switching. One entry per CDR3 protein results from TCRdb running MiXCR on the 5' RACE reads. The top ten clones hold roughly a sixth of a sample with roughly 330,000 distinct CDR3 sequences, around 7.3% of them seen once. The CDR3 runs 15 residues. Deletions cut 3 bases from V and 0 bases from J, with 10 bases between. Per the germline V gene, CDR1 is PRHDT and CDR2 is FYEKMQ (reference sequence). Sample: PBMCs, taken about 41 days after the first yellow fever vaccination. The sequence was collected from a man aged 18 to 35 who received the YFV17D yellow fever vaccine. The chain combines TRBV13 with TRBJ2-3, with D tentatively TRBD1 or TRBD2 (6 bases each). As DNA, the CDR3 is TGTGCCAGCAGCTTCCGGGGGCCAAGCACAGATACGCAGTATTTT. It encodes CASSFRGPSTDTQYF.